The present T cell receptor (beta chain) was sequenced within a study of blood T cells in healthy people across ages (dated by TCRdb to about 2015). In terms of the full investigation: In model experiments, template switching captured roughly one uniquely barcoded TCR beta cDNA molecule for every two T cells. Using deep sequencing normalized with unique cDNA molecular identifiers, the study measured how TCR beta repertoire diversity changes with age. The donors were divided into four age groups: young (average approximately 16 years), middle-aged (approximately 39), aged (approximately 62) and long-lived (about 80). To avoid experimental bias, donors of different ages were randomly spread across the sequencing lanes. Two additional independent replicas of 1 million unique cDNA reads from the same blood draw were analyzed for two donors (one aged 18 to 30 and one aged 80 or older). Results the study describes overall, beyond this receptor: Bulk unsorted PBMC profiling prevented conclusive comparison of naive and antigen-experienced compartments. Observed TCR beta diversity per million T cells fell roughly linearly with age, and a significant reduction was already apparent by age roughly 40. The CMV infection status of donors was not known, potentially confounding age-related changes in expanded clonotypes. Compared with the aged group, the long-lived group had more naive CD4+ T cells, fewer expanded clones and increased TCR diversity, a pattern suggesting age selection. The percentage of naive T cells measured by flow cytometry correlated strongly with observed TCR beta diversity. Estimates of total diversity from one million sequenced T cells were regarded as lower bounds and underestimates.

The library was generated by 5' RACE. The instrument was an Illumina HiSeq 2500. A second roughly 6 to 11 cycle PCR used a sample-barcoded 5' primer and a J-beta primer mix. A template-switch 5' adaptor carrying 12 random nucleotides introduced a unique molecular identifier onto each TCR beta cDNA molecule. At least 2.5 million CDR3-containing paired-end reads were obtained from each sample. All of the RNA was converted into first-strand cDNA using the Mint cDNA synthesis kit, with a TRBC-specific oligonucleotide serving as the primer. Following uracil-DNA glycosylase treatment, all cDNA underwent a first 18-cycle PCR with the universal primers M1SS and BC2_uni_R. Under the source paper's analysis protocol: For normalization, 1 million high-quality reads were randomly selected from each sample, with every read carrying a distinct molecular identifier. Reads with shared molecular identifiers were discarded instead of being binned into consensus sequences. CDR3 identification, clonotype clustering and error correction used MiTCR with a Q25 quality threshold and the strictest error-elimination algorithm. A nonparametric unseen species model using Euler transformation provided a lower-bound estimate of total TCR beta diversity. TCRdb reworked the public reads: Q25 trimming with fastp, MiXCR clone assembly, productive beta chains retained. Rows are unified per CDR3 protein, each entry keeping the most common DNA and genes. TCRdb's processing, not the study's, gives the V and J calls here. This sample holds 1.5 million to 2 million distinct CDR3 sequences; roughly 27% were observed only once. The ten largest clones capture 7% to 9% of the sample.

Looking up the germline V gene yields CDR1 SGHAT and CDR2 FQNNGV. From V the trimming removes 6 bases and from J it removes 5 bases, while the gene matches leave 9 bases of the junction unaccounted for. Taken from cysteine to phenylalanine, the CDR3 has 15 residues. The CDR3 DNA has 45 bases and is translated from base 1. Concerning this clonotype itself: The specificity of this receptor is unknown. No much larger clonotype is one base removed from it; base qualities were not supplied.

Systemically healthy Caucasian individuals from Russia, 39 in total and aged about 6 to 95 years, were included as donors. Each donor gave ten milliliters of peripheral blood, drawn into EDTA-treated Vacutainer tubes. Ficoll-Paque density-gradient centrifugation was used to isolate PBMCs, with at least 7 million obtained per sample. Trizol reagent was used to extract total RNA from PBMCs, with at least 6 micrograms per sample. The percentages of naive CD45RAhigh/CD27high T cells were determined by flow cytometry on a PBMC aliquot from every donor. Source material: blood. The origin of this receptor is a woman aged 30 to 39 in good health. The chain links TRBV11-2 with TRBJ2-1, with 8 central nucleotides matching TRBD1. This receptor carries the CDR3 CASSRPGTGHNEQFF. The DNA sequence is given as TGTGCCAGCAGTAGACCGGGGACAGGCCACAATGAGCAGTTCTTC.